This is a list of T cell receptor beta chains from one sample in a study of T cell repertoires in cytomegalovirus infection. TCRdb re-derived calls from the reads in MiXCR, one entry per CDR3 protein. The table has fewer than 550,000 distinct CDR3 sequences, around 27% seen once; the top ten hold under 15%. Sequenced: PBMCs. The receptors shown here come from a human donor in good health (CMV status not recorded). Some clones in this sample may be carry-over from other donors' samples. Each CDR3 is given with its conserved first and last residue. The D gene is left open where the match is weak. Clone size is stated in some rows and not others, as once, few, many or a class when expanded.

J gene	clone size	D gene	V gene	CDR3 DNA	CDR3 protein
TRBJ2-2	many	-	TRBV7-7	TGTGCTAGCAGCTTAGACTACACCGGGGAGCTGTTTTTT	CASSLDYTGELFF
TRBJ2-2	few	-	TRBV7-9	TGTGCCAGCAGCTTACGCTCTCCGGGGACCGGGGAGCTGTTTTTT	CASSLRSPGTGELFF
TRBJ1-2	-	-	TRBV6-2/TRBV6-3	TGTGCCAGCAGAACTACGGGGACCAACCAAGGTTACACCTTC	CASRTTGTNQGYTF
TRBJ2-6	-	-	TRBV6-5	TGTGCCAGCCGCGGGACACATCTCTCTGGGGCCAACGTCCTGACTTTC	CASRGTHLSGANVLTF
TRBJ2-1	-	-	TRBV5-8	TGTGCCAGCAGCCGGGGGCCTAGCGGAGGCCCCTACAATGAGCAGTTCTTC	CASSRGPSGGPYNEQFF
TRBJ1-1	many	TRBD1	TRBV7-2	TGTGCCAGCAGCTGGGGACAGGGGGGCACTGAAGCTTTCTTT	CASSWGQGGTEAFF
TRBJ2-3	many	-	TRBV7-2	TGTGCCAGCAGCCCCCGTTACCGAGGGGATACGCAGTATTTT	CASSPRYRGDTQYF
TRBJ2-7	few	-	TRBV27	TGTGCCAGCAGTTTCCGGGGGACCCCCTCGTACGAGCAGTACTTC	CASSFRGTPSYEQYF
TRBJ1-1	-	-	TRBV7-2	TGTGCCAGCAGCCAGGACCCAGACGCTGAAGCTTTCTTT	CASSQDPDAEAFF
TRBJ2-3	few	-	TRBV24-1	TGTGCCACCAGTGGGGATAGAACAGATACGCAGTATTTT	CATSGDRTDTQYF
TRBJ2-3	once	-	TRBV19	TGTGCCAGTAATGGCGACACAGATACGCAGTATTTT	CASNGDTDTQYF
TRBJ1-3	-	TRBD1	TRBV12-3/TRBV12-4	TGTGCCAGCAGTACAGGACAGGGCCTCTCTGGAAACACCATATATTTT	CASSTGQGLSGNTIYF
TRBJ2-6	-	-	TRBV6-1	TGTGCCAGCAGGGGTGGGGGACACATCCTCACTGGGGCCAACGTCCTGACTTTC	CASRGGGHILTGANVLTF
TRBJ1-2	-	TRBD1	TRBV12-5	TGTGCTAGTGGGCCAACGACAGGGGTAGGCTACACCTTC	CASGPTTGVGYTF
TRBJ2-5	-	TRBD2	TRBV20-1	TGCAGTGCGAGACCTCTAGCGGGAGGGCCTGAGACCCAGTACTTC	CSARPLAGGPETQYF
TRBJ2-1	many	-	TRBV7-2	TGTGCCAGCAGCTTAATAGCGGTGTACAATGAGCAGTTCTTC	CASSLIAVYNEQFF
TRBJ1-1	-	-	TRBV19	TGTGCCAGTATCGACCGCACCGACACTGAAGCTTTCTTT	CASIDRTDTEAFF
TRBJ2-5	few	-	TRBV11-2	TGTGCCAGCAGCCAAGGGGGCGTGGGAGGGGGCGGCGAGACCCAGTACTTC	CASSQGGVGGGGETQYF
TRBJ2-1	-	TRBD2	TRBV14	TGTGCCAGCAGGCAAGCGGGGAGTCAAGGGGTGCAGTTCTTC	CASRQAGSQGVQFF
TRBJ1-5	few	-	TRBV6-2/TRBV6-3	TGTGCCAGCAGTTACGACAGTTCATATCAGCCCCAGCATTTT	CASSYDSSYQPQHF
TRBJ2-4	many	-	TRBV6-5	TGTGCCAGCAGTTACTCCGGGCAGGGGATGAACATTCAGTACTTC	CASSYSGQGMNIQYF
TRBJ2-3	many	TRBD1	TRBV7-2	TGTGCCAGCAGCTTAGCTGCGGGCAGGGGGCTTAGCACAGATACGCAGTATTTT	CASSLAAGRGLSTDTQYF
TRBJ2-5	many	TRBD1	TRBV7-7	TGTGCTAGCAGCTTAGGGACAGGGGGGACCCAGTACTTC	CASSLGTGGTQYF
TRBJ2-1	-	-	TRBV5-1	TGCGCCAGCAGCTTGGTTGCGGCGACATTGCTTTACAATGAGCAGTTCTTC	CASSLVAATLLYNEQFF
TRBJ2-3	few	-	TRBV7-2	TGTGCCAGCAGCTCCGGCAGCGGAAACACAGATACGCAGTATTTT	CASSSGSGNTDTQYF
TRBJ1-5	few	-	TRBV7-6	TGTGCCAGCAGCTCCTCCTGGGACAATCAGCCCCAGCATTTT	CASSSSWDNQPQHF
TRBJ2-3	-	TRBD2	TRBV7-9	TGTGCCAGCAGCTGGGGCGGGGGAGCGGATACAGATACGCAGTATTTT	CASSWGGGADTDTQYF
TRBJ1-1	-	-	TRBV4-1	TGCGCCAGCAGCCAAGAGGGGATGTCAGACACTGAAGCTTTCTTT	CASSQEGMSDTEAFF
TRBJ1-1	many	TRBD1	TRBV7-8	TGTGCCAGCAGCCCGCGACAGGGGTCGAGGGATGAAGCTTTCTTT	CASSPRQGSRDEAFF
TRBJ2-2	-	-	TRBV2	TGTGCCAGCAGTGACGATGCCGGGGAGCTGTTTTTT	CASSDDAGELFF
TRBJ2-3	-	-	TRBV7-2	TGTGCCAGCAGCTTTACTAGCCGGGCACAAGATACGCAGTATTTT	CASSFTSRAQDTQYF